This T cell receptor beta chain was recovered during a study of blood T cell repertoires in COVID-19. While infection was still active, Seattle patients were enrolled and then followed longitudinally. V shed 0 bases and J 5 bases; nucleotides not matched to a gene: 5. Germline V gene sequence: CDR1 SGHRS, CDR2 YFSETQ. The CDR3 consists of 16 residues. Method: immunoSEQ multiplex PCR; TCRdb's copy keeps in-frame clones and lacks some. The sample shows about 120,000 clones, around 80% of them seen only once. This clone came up once. Input material: peripheral blood. The chain carries TRBV5-1 and TRBJ2-3; 11 bases match TRBD2. The TCR was taken from a man aged 25 to 45 with COVID-19, enrolled during active disease. The CDR3: CASSLAGLAGGDTQYF. CDR3 sequence (DNA): TGCGCCAGCAGCTTGGCCGGCCTAGCGGGAGGAGATACGCAGTATTTT.